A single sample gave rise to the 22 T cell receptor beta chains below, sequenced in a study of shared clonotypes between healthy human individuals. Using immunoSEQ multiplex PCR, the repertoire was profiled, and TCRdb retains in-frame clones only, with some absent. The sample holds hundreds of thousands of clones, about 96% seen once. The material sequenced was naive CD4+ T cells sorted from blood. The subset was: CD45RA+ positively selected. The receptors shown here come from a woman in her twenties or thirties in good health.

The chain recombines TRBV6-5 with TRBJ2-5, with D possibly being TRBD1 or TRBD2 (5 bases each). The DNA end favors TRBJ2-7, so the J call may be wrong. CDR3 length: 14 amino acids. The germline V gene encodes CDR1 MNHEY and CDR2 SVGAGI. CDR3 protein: CASTTGRRAYEQYF. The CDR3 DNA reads TGTGCCAGCACCACGGGGCGTCGGGCCTACGAGCAGTACTTC.

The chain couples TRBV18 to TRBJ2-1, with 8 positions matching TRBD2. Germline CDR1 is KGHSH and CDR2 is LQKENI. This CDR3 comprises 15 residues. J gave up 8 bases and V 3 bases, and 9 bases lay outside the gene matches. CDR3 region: CASSPSGSFDHEQFF. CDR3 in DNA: TGTGCCAGCTCACCGAGCGGGAGTTTCGATCATGAGCAGTTCTTC. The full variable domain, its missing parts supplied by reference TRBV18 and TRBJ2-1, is NAGVMQNPRHLVRRRGQEARLRCSPMKGHSHVYWYRQLPEEGLKFMVYLQKENIIDESGMPKERFSAEFPKEGPSILRIQQVVRGDSAAYFCASSPSGSFDHEQFFGPGTRLTVL.

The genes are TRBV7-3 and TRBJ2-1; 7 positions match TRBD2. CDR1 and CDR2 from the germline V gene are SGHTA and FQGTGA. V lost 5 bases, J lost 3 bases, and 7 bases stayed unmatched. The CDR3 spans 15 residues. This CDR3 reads CASSNLAVSYNEQFF. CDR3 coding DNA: TGTGCCAGCAGCAACCTAGCGGTAAGCTACAATGAGCAGTTCTTC.

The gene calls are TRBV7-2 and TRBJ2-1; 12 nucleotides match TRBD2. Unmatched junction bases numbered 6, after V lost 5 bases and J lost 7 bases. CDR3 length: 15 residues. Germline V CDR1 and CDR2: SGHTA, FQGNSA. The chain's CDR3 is CASSPLAGGGNEQFF. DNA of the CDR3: TGTGCCAGCAGCCCTCTAGCGGGAGGGGGGAATGAGCAGTTCTTC.

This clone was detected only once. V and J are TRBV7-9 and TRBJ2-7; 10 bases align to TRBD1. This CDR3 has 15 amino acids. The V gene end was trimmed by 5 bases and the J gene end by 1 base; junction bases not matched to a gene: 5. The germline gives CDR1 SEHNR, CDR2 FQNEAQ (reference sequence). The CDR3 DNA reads TGTGCCAGCAGCCCGATGGGACAGGGGTCCTACGAGCAGTACTTC. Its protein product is CASSPMGQGSYEQYF.

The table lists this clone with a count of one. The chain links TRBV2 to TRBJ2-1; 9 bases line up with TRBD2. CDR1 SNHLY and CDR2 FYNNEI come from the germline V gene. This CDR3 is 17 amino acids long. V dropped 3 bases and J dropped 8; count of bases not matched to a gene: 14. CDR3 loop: CASSDAILAGRPHEQFF. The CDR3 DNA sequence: TGTGCCAGCAGTGACGCTATCCTAGCGGGGAGGCCCCATGAGCAGTTCTTC.

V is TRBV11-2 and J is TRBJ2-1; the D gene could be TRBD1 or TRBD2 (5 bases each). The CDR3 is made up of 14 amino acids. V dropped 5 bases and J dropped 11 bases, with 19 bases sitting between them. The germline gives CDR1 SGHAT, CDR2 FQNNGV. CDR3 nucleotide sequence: TGTGCCAGCAGCCACCGGGACCCCCCTAGAAAGCAGTTCTTC. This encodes CASSHRDPPRKQFF.

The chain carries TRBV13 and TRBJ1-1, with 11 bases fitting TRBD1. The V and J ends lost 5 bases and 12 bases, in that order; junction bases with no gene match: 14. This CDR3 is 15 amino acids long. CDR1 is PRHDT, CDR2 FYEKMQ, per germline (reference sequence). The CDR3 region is CASSKDRGRISMSFF. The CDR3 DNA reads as TGTGCCAGCAGCAAGGACAGGGGGCGAATTAGTATGTCTTTCTTT.

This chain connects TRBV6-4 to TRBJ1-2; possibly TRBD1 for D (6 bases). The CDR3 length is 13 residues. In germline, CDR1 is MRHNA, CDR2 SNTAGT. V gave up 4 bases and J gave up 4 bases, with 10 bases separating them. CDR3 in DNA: TGTGCCAGCAGTGTTCAGGGGACCTATGGCTACACCTTC. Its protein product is CASSVQGTYGYTF.

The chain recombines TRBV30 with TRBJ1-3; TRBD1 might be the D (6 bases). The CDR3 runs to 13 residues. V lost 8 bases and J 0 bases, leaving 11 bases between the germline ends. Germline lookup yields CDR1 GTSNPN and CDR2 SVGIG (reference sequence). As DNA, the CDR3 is TGTGCCGGGGGCGAGGTCTCTGGAAACACCATATATTTT. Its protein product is CAGGEVSGNTIYF.

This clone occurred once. CDR3 amino acids: CASSFGLAGSGELFF. The CDR3, as DNA: TGTGCCAGCAGTTTCGGATTAGCGGGCTCCGGGGAGCTGTTTTTT. The V gene is TRBV28, the J gene TRBJ2-2; 7 positions agree with TRBD2. The CDR3 extends over 15 amino acids. Losses at the gene ends were 3 bases for V and 6 bases for J; bases not matched to a gene: 7. Germline V gives CDR1 MDHEN, CDR2 SYDVKM. Using reference TRBV28 and TRBJ2-2 for the parts outside the CDR3, the full variable domain is DVKVTQSSRYLVKRTGEKVFLECVQDMDHENMFWYRQDPGLGLRLIYFSYDVKMKEKGDIPEGYSVSREKKERFSLILESASTNQTSMYLCASSFGLAGSGELFFGEGSRLTVL.

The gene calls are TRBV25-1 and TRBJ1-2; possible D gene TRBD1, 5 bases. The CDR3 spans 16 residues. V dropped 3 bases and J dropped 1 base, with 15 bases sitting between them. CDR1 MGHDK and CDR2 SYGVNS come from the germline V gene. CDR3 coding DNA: TGTGCCAGCAGTGAGACGGGGGTTGGGGGTAACTATGGCTACACCTTC. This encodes CASSETGVGGNYGYTF.

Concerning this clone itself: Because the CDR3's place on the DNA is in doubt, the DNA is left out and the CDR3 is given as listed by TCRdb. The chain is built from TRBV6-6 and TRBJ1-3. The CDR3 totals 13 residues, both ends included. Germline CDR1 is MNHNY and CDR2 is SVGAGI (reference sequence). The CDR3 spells CASILGSGNTIYF.

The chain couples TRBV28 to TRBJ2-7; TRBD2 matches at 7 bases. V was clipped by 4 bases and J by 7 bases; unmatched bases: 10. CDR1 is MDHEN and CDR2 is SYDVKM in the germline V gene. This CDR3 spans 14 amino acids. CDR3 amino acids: CASSSGTTAWEQYF. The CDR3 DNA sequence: TGTGCCAGCAGTTCCGGGACTACCGCGTGGGAGCAGTACTTC.

The CDR3 region is CASSRFWGSGELFF. CDR3 nucleotides: TGTGCCAGCTCGCGTTTCTGGGGTTCCGGGGAGCTGTTTTTT. The rearrangement uses TRBV5-8 and TRBJ2-2; the D is unclear. This CDR3 contains 14 residues. V was shortened by 7 bases and J by 6 bases, with 16 bases between the two germline ends. Germline V gene lookup returns CDR1 SGHTS and CDR2 YDEGEE.

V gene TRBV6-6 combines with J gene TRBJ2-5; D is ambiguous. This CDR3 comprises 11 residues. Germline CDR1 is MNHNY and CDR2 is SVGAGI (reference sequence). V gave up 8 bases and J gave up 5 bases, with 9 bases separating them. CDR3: CASRWLETQYF. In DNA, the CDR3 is TGTGCCAGCCGGTGGTTGGAGACCCAGTACTTC.

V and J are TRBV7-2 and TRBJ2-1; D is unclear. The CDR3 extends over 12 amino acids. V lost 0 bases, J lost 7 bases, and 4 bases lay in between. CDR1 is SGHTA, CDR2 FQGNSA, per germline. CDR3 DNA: TGTGCCAGCAGCTTAGCTAGTAATGAGCAGTTCTTC. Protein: CASSLASNEQFF.

CDR3 loop: CASSSPGRGSFSYEQYF. DNA for the CDR3: TGTGCCAGCAGTTCCCCGGGCAGGGGTTCCTTCTCCTACGAGCAGTACTTC. The chain has TRBV28 and TRBJ2-7; the D gene is possibly TRBD1 (6 bases). The V end was cut by 4 bases, the J end by 0 bases, with 19 bases between. The CDR3 has 17 amino acids. Germline V CDR1 and CDR2: MDHEN, SYDVKM. Variable domain in full (rest from reference TRBV28 and TRBJ2-7): DVKVTQSSRYLVKRTGEKVFLECVQDMDHENMFWYRQDPGLGLRLIYFSYDVKMKEKGDIPEGYSVSREKKERFSLILESASTNQTSMYLCASSSPGRGSFSYEQYFGPGTRLTVT.

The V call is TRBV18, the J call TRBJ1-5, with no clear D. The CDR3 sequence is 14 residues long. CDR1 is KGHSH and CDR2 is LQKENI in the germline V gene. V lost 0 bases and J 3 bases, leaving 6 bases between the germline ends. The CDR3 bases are TGTGCCAGCTCACCACCGTCAGTCAATCAGCCCCAGCATTTT. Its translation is CASSPPSVNQPQHF. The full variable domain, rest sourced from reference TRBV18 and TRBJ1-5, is NAGVMQNPRHLVRRRGQEARLRCSPMKGHSHVYWYRQLPEEGLKFMVYLQKENIIDESGMPKERFSAEFPKEGPSILRIQQVVRGDSAAYFCASSPPSVNQPQHFGDGTRLSIL.

CDR3 nucleotides: TGTGCCAGCAGTGACCTCGGGCTAGATCTAGATACGCAGTATTTT. It codes for CASSDLGLDLDTQYF. The chain employs TRBV25-1 and TRBJ2-3, with D unresolved. CDR1 MGHDK and CDR2 SYGVNS come from the germline V gene. The CDR3 is 15 amino acids. Between the trimmed V and J ends, which lost 3 bases and 5 bases, there was a span of 15 bases.

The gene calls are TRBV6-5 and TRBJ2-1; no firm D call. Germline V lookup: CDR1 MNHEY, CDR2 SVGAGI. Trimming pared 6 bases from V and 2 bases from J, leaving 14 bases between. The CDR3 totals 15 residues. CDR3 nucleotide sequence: TGTGCCAGCAGAAGCGACCCGGGCCCCTACAATGAGCAGTTCTTC. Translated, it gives CASRSDPGPYNEQFF.

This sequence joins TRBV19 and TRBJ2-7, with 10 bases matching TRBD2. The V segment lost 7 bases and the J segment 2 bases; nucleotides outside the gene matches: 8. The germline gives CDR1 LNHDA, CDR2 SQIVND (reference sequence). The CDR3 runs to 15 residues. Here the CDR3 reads CASNPSGLAAYEQYF. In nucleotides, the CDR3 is TGTGCCAGTAATCCCTCTGGACTAGCGGCCTACGAGCAGTACTTC.